This note documents a single T cell receptor (beta chain) sequence. Clones were read by immunoSEQ multiplex PCR, and TCRdb kept only the in-frame ones, dropping some. The data show about 180,000 clones, roughly 92% seen once. The data stem from a study of T cell responses to AZD1222 COVID-19 vaccine. Germline CDR1 is MNHNS and CDR2 is SASEGT. This CDR3 comprises 12 residues. V was cut by 3 bases and J by 8 bases, with 10 bases left in between. The TCR originated in an adult in good health. This specimen was peripheral blood, taken on day 0 of AZD1222 vaccination. The chain carries TRBV6-1 and TRBJ1-2; D unclear. The CDR3 DNA reads as TGTGCCAGCAGTGATTCCCCCTGGGGCTACACCTTC. It translates to CASSDSPWGYTF.